Shown below are 2 T cell receptor beta chains from a single sample sequenced in a study of blood T cell repertoires in COVID-19. Some clones are missing from TCRdb's copy, which holds only in-frame ones; the method was immunoSEQ multiplex PCR. The sample lists around 250,000 clones; 86% were seen once. The sample taken for sequencing was peripheral blood. These receptors all come from a woman in her fifties or sixties who had recovered from COVID-19.

The table lists this clone with a few counts. The V call is TRBV18, the J call TRBJ1-5; the D is unclear. This CDR3 has 13 residues. Germline assignment: CDR1 KGHSH and CDR2 LQKENI. V lost 4 bases and J 0 bases, leaving 4 bases between the germline ends. The CDR3 loop is CASSQYSNQPQHF. In nucleotides, the CDR3 is TGTGCCAGCTCACAATATAGCAATCAGCCCCAGCATTTT.

The genes are TRBV6-8 and TRBJ2-7; TRBD1 aligns across 11 bases. Germline loops: CDR1 MNHGY, CDR2 SAAAGT. CDR3 length: 13 residues. The ends lost 4 bases at V and 6 bases at J; junction bases unmatched: 2. CDR3 DNA sequence: TGTGCCAGCAGTTGGGACAGGGGGTGCGAGCAGTACTTC. It yields the protein CASSWDRGCEQYF.